One TCR beta chain is described in this entry. This clone's antigen is unknown. Base qualities are not recorded, but no much larger clone differs from it by a single base. Whole blood was collected in K2EDTA tubes by collaborating institutions according to the institutions' own protocols. For TCRbeta analysis, collaborator samples were shipped as frozen whole blood, as isolated PBMCs, or as DNA extracted from either sample type. This sample is drawn from a study of blood T cell repertoires in COVID-19 (dated by TCRdb to the early 2020s). Describing the broader study: Samples from collaborators originated in the United States, Italy and Spain and spanned both the acute and convalescent phases of COVID-19. The sample metadata nearly always contained a de-identified subject ID, COVID-19 status, age in years and sex. The samples were drawn from two sources: the first 160 participants of the ongoing ImmuneRACE study, and some 1,300 subjects contributed by 6 global collaborators. The material from the prospective study consisted of cDNA or gDNA derived from T cells, B-cell-depleted T cells, or PBMCs. The dataset comprised deeply sampled blood TCRbeta repertoires from subjects exposed to, actively infected with, or recovered from COVID-19. Where HLA class I and class II types were available, the types were taken from metadata supplied by the sample provider, not from assay-based typing. A freely available public database, intended as a resource for researchers studying the immune response to SARS-CoV-2, is where the repertoires were released.

TCRbeta CDR3 regions were amplified from genomic DNA by means of the immunoSEQ Assay, a bias-controlled multiplex PCR. In the source study's methods: Nucleated cell counts per sample were estimated from amplification of reference gene primers within the assay. To quantify the absolute abundance of each unique TCRbeta CDR3 rearrangement, sequence reads were collapsed and filtered. For each sample, productive Simpson clonality was calculated as the square root of Simpson's diversity index over productive rearrangements. TCRdb's version of the immuneACCESS table is confined to in-frame rearrangements and falls short of the full clone set. An unresolved V gene accounts for under half of the shortfall where checked; the remainder is of unknown origin. D and trimming were read from the DNA, whereas the V and J calls and clone size are those reported in that table. The sample table holds around 65,000 clones, of which 65% to 80% were seen once. The ten largest clones add up to roughly 21% of the sample.

CDR3 length: 17 amino acids, cysteine to phenylalanine. Only CDR3 DNA remains: 51 bases, in frame from the first base. V and J are truncated by 2 bases and 0 bases respectively, leaving an intervening sequence of 14 bases. CDR1 and CDR2 are read off the germline V gene as SGHVS and FNYEAQ. Broad study findings and their caveats: The amount of clinical and demographic metadata varied by source and participant and was provided uncurated.

The chain is assembled from TRBV7-6 and TRBJ1-5, with the D gene call left open. Sample: peripheral blood. The source of this sequence is a woman older than 75 with active or convalescent COVID-19. The nucleotide sequence reads TGTGCCAGCAGCTTAACCCCCTACGGAGATAGCAATCAGCCCCAGCATTTT. Translated, it reads CASSLTPYGDSNQPQHF.